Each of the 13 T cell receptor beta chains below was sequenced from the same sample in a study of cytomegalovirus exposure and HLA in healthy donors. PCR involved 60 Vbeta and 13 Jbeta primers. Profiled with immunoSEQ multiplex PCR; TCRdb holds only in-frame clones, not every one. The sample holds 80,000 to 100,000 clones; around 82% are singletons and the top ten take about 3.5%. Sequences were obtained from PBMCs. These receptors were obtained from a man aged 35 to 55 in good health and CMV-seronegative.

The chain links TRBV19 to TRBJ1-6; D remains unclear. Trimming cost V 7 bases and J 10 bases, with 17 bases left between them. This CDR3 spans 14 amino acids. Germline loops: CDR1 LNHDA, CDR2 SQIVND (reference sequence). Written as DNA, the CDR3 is TGTGCCAGTATGGCCACAAGGTCGGGGTCACCCCTCCACTTT. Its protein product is CASMATRSGSPLHF.

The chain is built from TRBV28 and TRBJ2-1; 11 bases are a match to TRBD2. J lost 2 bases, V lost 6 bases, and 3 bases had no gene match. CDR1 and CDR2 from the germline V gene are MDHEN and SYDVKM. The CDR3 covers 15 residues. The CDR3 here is CASRHSGRAYNEQFF. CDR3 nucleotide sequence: TGTGCCAGCAGACATAGCGGGAGGGCCTACAATGAGCAGTTCTTC.

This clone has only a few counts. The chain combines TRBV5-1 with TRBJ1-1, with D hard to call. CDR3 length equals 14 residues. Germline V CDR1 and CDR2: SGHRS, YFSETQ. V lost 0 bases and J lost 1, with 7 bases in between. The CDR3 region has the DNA TGCGCCAGCAGCTTGGGGTCAGGGAACACTGAAGCTTTCTTT. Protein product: CASSLGSGNTEAFF.

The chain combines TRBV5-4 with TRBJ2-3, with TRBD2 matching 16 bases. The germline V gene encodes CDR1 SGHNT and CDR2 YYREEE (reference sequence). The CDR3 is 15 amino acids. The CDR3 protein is CVGTSGGAGTDTQYF. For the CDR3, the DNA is TGTGTCGGGACTAGCGGGGGGGCCGGGACAGATACGCAGTATTTT.

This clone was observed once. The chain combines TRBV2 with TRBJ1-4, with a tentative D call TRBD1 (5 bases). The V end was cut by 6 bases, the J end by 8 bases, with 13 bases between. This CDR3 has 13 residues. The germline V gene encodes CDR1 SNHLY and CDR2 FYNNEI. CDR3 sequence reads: CASSMGRREKLFF. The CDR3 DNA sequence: TGTGCCAGCAGCATGGGGCGAAGGGAAAAACTGTTTTTT. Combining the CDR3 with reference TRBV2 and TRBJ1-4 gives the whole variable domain EPEVTQTPSHQVTQMGQEVILRCVPISNHLYFYWYRQILGQKVEFLVSFYNNEISEKSEIFDDQFSVERPDGSNFTLKIRSTKLEDSAMYFCASSMGRREKLFFGSGTQLSVL.

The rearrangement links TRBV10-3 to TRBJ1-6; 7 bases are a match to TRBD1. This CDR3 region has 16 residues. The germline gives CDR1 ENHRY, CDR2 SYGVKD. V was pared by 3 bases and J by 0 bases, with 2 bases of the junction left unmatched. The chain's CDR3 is CAISDRDSSYNSPLHF. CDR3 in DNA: TGTGCCATCAGTGATCGGGACAGCTCCTATAATTCACCCCTCCACTTT.

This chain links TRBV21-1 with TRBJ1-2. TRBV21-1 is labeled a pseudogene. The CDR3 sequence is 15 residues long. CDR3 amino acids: CASSNAGGIDYGYTF. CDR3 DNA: TGTGCCAGCAGCAACGCGGGGGGCATCGACTATGGCTACACCTTC.

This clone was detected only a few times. In nucleotides, the CDR3 is TGTGCCAGCAGTGACTCAGCGGGGGGGCCCGGGGAGCTGTTTTTT. Its translation: CASSDSAGGPGELFF. The chain links TRBV6-4 to TRBJ2-2, with 10 nucleotides matching TRBD2. V trimming: 0 bases; J trimming: 6 bases; junction bases outside the gene matches: 1. Germline CDR1 and CDR2: MRHNA and SNTAGT. The CDR3 is made up of 15 amino acids.

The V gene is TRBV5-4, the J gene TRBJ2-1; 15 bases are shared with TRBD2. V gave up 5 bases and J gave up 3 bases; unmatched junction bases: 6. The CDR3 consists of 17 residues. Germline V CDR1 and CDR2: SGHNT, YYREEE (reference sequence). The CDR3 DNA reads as TGTGCCAGCAGACCCGGGACTAGCGGGGGGAACTACAATGAGCAGTTCTTC. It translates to CASRPGTSGGNYNEQFF.

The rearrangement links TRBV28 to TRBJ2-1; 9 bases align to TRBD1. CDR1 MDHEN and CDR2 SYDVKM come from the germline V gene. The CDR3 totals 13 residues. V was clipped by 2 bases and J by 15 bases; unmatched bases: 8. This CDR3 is CASSLVSQGQGFF. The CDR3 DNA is TGTGCCAGCAGTTTAGTATCACAGGGACAGGGGTTCTTC. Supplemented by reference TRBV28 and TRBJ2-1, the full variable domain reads DVKVTQSSRYLVKRTGEKVFLECVQDMDHENMFWYRQDPGLGLRLIYFSYDVKMKEKGDIPEGYSVSREKKERFSLILESASTNQTSMYLCASSLVSQGQGFFGPGTRLTVL.

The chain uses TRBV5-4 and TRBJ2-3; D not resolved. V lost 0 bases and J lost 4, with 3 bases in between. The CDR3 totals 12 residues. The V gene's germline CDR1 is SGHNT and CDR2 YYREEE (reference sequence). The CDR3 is CASSLAADTQYF. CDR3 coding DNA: TGTGCCAGCAGCTTGGCGGCAGATACGCAGTATTTT.

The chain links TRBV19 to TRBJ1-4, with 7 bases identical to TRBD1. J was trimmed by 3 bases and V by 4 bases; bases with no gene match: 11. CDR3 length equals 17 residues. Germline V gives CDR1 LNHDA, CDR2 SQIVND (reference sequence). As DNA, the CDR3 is TGTGCCAGTAGTACGGAAGACAGGGTTTCGTCTAATGAAAAACTGTTTTTT. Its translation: CASSTEDRVSSNEKLFF.

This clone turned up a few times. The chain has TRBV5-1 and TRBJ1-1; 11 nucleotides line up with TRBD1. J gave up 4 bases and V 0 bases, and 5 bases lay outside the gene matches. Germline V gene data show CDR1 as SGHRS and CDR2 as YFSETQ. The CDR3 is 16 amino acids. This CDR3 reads CASSLGDRGSPTEAFF. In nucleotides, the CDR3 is TGCGCCAGCAGCTTGGGGGACAGGGGGAGTCCCACTGAAGCTTTCTTT.